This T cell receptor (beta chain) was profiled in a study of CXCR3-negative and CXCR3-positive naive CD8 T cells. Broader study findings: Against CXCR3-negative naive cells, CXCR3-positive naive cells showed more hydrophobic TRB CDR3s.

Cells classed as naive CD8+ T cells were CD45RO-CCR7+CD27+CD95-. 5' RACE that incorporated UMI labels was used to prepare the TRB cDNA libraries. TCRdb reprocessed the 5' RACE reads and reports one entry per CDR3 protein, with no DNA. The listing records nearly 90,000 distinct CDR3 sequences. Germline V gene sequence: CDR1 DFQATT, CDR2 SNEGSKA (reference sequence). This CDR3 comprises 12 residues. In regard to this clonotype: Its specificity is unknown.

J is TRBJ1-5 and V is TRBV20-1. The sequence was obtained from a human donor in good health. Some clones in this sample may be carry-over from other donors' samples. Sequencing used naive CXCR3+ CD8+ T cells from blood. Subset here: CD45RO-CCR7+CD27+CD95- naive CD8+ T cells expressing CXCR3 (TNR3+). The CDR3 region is CSASLRNQPQHF.